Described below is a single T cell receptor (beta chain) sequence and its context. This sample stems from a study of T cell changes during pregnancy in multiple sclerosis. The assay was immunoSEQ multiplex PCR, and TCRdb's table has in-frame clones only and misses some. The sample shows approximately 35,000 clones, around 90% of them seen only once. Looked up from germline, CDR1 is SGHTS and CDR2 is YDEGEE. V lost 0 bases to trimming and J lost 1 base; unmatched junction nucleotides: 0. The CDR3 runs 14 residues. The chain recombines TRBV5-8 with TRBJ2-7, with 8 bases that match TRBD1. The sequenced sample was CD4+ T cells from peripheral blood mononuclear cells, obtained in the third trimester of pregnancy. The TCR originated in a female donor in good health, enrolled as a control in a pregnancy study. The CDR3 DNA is TGTGCCAGCAGCTTGGGACAGGGGTCCTACGAGCAGTACTTC. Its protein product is CASSLGQGSYEQYF.